This is a list of T cell receptor beta chains from one sample in a study of T cell changes during pregnancy in multiple sclerosis. Sequencing was performed with immunoSEQ multiplex PCR; in TCRdb, only in-frame clones are kept and a portion is missing. Counted here are tens of thousands of clones, about 90% occurring once; the ten biggest clones make up nearly 0.2%. This specimen was CD4+ T cells from peripheral blood mononuclear cells, taken in the second trimester of pregnancy. The receptors were gathered from a female donor with multiple sclerosis, enrolled in a pregnancy study. Both conserved end residues are part of each CDR3. Each record gives: CDR3 protein, CDR3 DNA, V gene, clone size, D gene, J gene. D genes are given only for firm matches. Size tells how often a clone was seen (once, few, many) or the class of an expanded clone, and some rows leave it out.

CDR3: CASSLASGGYSNQPQHF
DNA: TGTGCCAGCAGTTTAGCGTCAGGGGGTTATAGCAATCAGCCCCAGCATTTT
V: TRBV27
size: .
D: TRBD1
J: TRBJ1-5

CDR3: CASSSDRGTDTQYF
DNA: TGCGCCAGCAGCTCGGACAGGGGAACAGATACGCAGTATTTT
V: TRBV5-1
size: .
D: TRBD1
J: TRBJ2-3

CDR3: CASSTGEGSGYTF
DNA: TGTGCCAGCAGTACGGGCGAGGGAAGTGGCTACACCTTC
V: TRBV6-1
size: .
D: .
J: TRBJ1-2

CDR3: CASSSRLGRVNDEQFF
DNA: TGTGCCAGCAGCTCCCGACTAGGGCGGGTCAACGATGAGCAGTTCTTC
V: TRBV11-2
size: .
D: .
J: TRBJ2-1

CDR3: CASSPPGGPSDTQYF
DNA: TGTGCCAGCTCACCACCGGGGGGGCCTTCAGATACGCAGTATTTT
V: TRBV18
size: .
D: .
J: TRBJ2-3

CDR3: CAITLKRNTEAFF
DNA: TGTGCCATCACCTTAAAGCGGAACACTGAAGCTTTCTTT
V: TRBV6-1
size: .
D: .
J: TRBJ1-1

CDR3: CASSLNGQSYGYTF
DNA: TGTGCCAGCAGCTTGAATGGACAGAGCTATGGCTACACCTTC
V: TRBV5-6
size: .
D: .
J: TRBJ1-2

CDR3: CASSQGTNNEQFF
DNA: TGTGCCAGCAGCCAAGGGACTAACAATGAGCAGTTCTTC
V: TRBV5-4
size: .
D: TRBD2
J: TRBJ2-1

CDR3: CASSLAGGQSTQYF
DNA: TGTGCCAGCAGCTTAGCGGGGGGGCAAAGTACGCAGTATTTT
V: TRBV7-2
size: .
D: .
J: TRBJ2-3

CDR3: CASSAGLAGTGELFF
DNA: TGTGCCAGCAGCGCGGGACTAGCAGGGACCGGGGAGCTGTTTTTT
V: TRBV7-2
size: .
D: TRBD2
J: TRBJ2-2

CDR3: CASSPIPGTGGNGELFF
DNA: TGCGCCAGCAGCCCTATCCCCGGGACAGGGGGCAACGGGGAGCTGTTTTTT
V: TRBV4-1
size: .
D: TRBD1
J: TRBJ2-2

CDR3: CASSRDSLSNQPQHF
DNA: TGTGCCAGCAGTCGGGACAGTCTTAGCAATCAGCCCCAGCATTTT
V: TRBV6-6
size: .
D: TRBD1
J: TRBJ1-5

CDR3: CATSRSQDNWGTEAFF
DNA: TGTGCCACCAGCAGAAGTCAGGACAATTGGGGCACTGAAGCTTTCTTT
V: TRBV15
size: .
D: .
J: TRBJ1-1

CDR3: CAIRVPQGKEYF
DNA: TGTGCCATCAGGGTACCCCAGGGGAAGGAGTACTTC
V: TRBV10-3
size: .
D: .
J: TRBJ2-7

CDR3: CASSVDRVGNTEAFF
DNA: TGTGCCAGTAGTGTAGACAGGGTAGGAAACACTGAAGCTTTCTTT
V: TRBV19
size: .
D: TRBD1
J: TRBJ1-1

CDR3: CASSSPGTGAGNTIYF
DNA: TGTGCCAGCAGTTCCCCCGGGACAGGGGCTGGAAACACCATATATTTT
V: TRBV28
size: .
D: TRBD1
J: TRBJ1-3

CDR3: CASSQETRGYSYNEQFF
DNA: TGCGCCAGCAGCCAAGAAACCCGGGGGTACTCCTACAATGAGCAGTTCTTC
V: TRBV4-1
size: .
D: .
J: TRBJ2-1

CDR3: CAIKGLGSTADTQYF
DNA: TGTGCCATCAAGGGACTAGGAAGCACAGCAGATACGCAGTATTTT
V: TRBV10-3
size: .
D: TRBD2
J: TRBJ2-3

CDR3: CASSEAPGGEQYF
DNA: TGTGCCAGCAGTGAAGCACCTGGAGGCGAGCAGTACTTC
V: TRBV6-1
size: once
D: .
J: TRBJ2-7

CDR3: CASSLRGGYEQYF
DNA: TGTGCCAGCAGTTTAAGGGGAGGGTACGAGCAGTACTTC
V: TRBV27
size: .
D: TRBD2
J: TRBJ2-7

CDR3: CASSSQGDRVYEQYF
DNA: TGTGCCAGCAGCTCCCAGGGGGACAGGGTCTACGAGCAGTACTTC
V: TRBV7-6
size: .
D: TRBD1
J: TRBJ2-7

CDR3: CASSPQGQNTEAFF
DNA: TGTGCCAGCTCACCCCAGGGACAGAACACTGAAGCTTTCTTT
V: TRBV18
size: .
D: .
J: TRBJ1-1

CDR3: CASSLVPAGPYEQYF
DNA: TGTGCCAGCAGCTTAGTACCAGCGGGGCCCTACGAGCAGTACTTC
V: TRBV7-3
size: once
D: TRBD2
J: TRBJ2-7

CDR3: CASSPRDRNEKLFF
DNA: TGTGCCAGCAGTCCCCGGGACAGGAATGAAAAACTGTTTTTT
V: TRBV6-1
size: .
D: TRBD1
J: TRBJ1-4

CDR3: CASTRDRNYGYTF
DNA: TGTGCCAGCACAAGGGACAGGAACTATGGCTACACCTTC
V: TRBV6-1
size: .
D: TRBD1
J: TRBJ1-2

CDR3: CASQDRSNSPLHF
DNA: TGTGCCAGCCAGGACAGGTCTAATTCACCCCTCCACTTT
V: TRBV6-1
size: .
D: TRBD1
J: TRBJ1-6

CDR3: CASSSQGSTNTEAFF
DNA: TGTGCCAGCAGCTCCCAGGGTAGTACTAACACTGAAGCTTTCTTT
V: TRBV9
size: .
D: .
J: TRBJ1-1

CDR3: CASRIVGASYEQYF
DNA: TGCGCCAGCAGGATCGTGGGGGCCTCCTACGAGCAGTACTTC
V: TRBV5-1
size: .
D: .
J: TRBJ2-7

CDR3: CFLWGGSADYGYTF
DNA: TGTTTCCTTTGGGGGGGCAGTGCGGACTATGGCTACACCTTC
V: TRBV30
size: once
D: .
J: TRBJ1-2

CDR3: CASSITLRLAGPNEQFF
DNA: TGTGCCAGTAGTATCACGCTTCGGCTAGCGGGACCCAATGAGCAGTTCTTC
V: TRBV19
size: .
D: TRBD2
J: TRBJ2-1

CDR3: CASRGTSDTGELFF
DNA: TGTGCCAGCAGGGGGACTAGCGACACCGGGGAGCTGTTTTTT
V: TRBV27
size: .
D: TRBD2
J: TRBJ2-2

CDR3: CASSAPGGRSYNEQFF
DNA: TGCGCCAGCAGCGCCCCCGGGGGACGCTCCTACAATGAGCAGTTCTTC
V: TRBV4-1
size: .
D: .
J: TRBJ2-1

CDR3: CATEDSGANVLTF
DNA: TGTGCCACCGAGGATTCTGGGGCCAACGTCCTGACTTTC
V: TRBV15
size: .
D: .
J: TRBJ2-6

CDR3: CASSFETSELGSQYF
DNA: TGTGCCAGCAGCTTCGAGACCAGCGAGCTAGGGAGCCAGTACTTC
V: TRBV5-4
size: .
D: .
J: TRBJ2-5

CDR3: CARSRDRSTGGTYNEQFF
DNA: TGTGCCCGGAGCCGGGACAGGTCAACGGGAGGCACCTACAATGAGCAGTTCTTC
V: TRBV30
size: .
D: .
J: TRBJ2-1

CDR3: CASSLVPGFDYGYTF
DNA: TGTGCCAGCAGTTTAGTTCCCGGGTTCGACTATGGCTACACCTTC
V: TRBV28
size: .
D: .
J: TRBJ1-2

CDR3: CASSKVAGEPNEQFF
DNA: TGTGCCAGTAGTAAGGTAGCGGGAGAACCCAATGAGCAGTTCTTC
V: TRBV19
size: .
D: TRBD2
J: TRBJ2-1

CDR3: CVGQGNTGELFF
DNA: TGTGTAGGACAGGGGAACACCGGGGAGCTGTTTTTT
V: TRBV29-1
size: .
D: TRBD1
J: TRBJ2-2

CDR3: CASSWGQGDEKLFF
DNA: TGTGCCAGCAGCTGGGGCCAGGGGGATGAAAAACTGTTTTTT
V: TRBV7-9
size: .
D: TRBD1
J: TRBJ1-4

CDR3: CASSTRQGRNTEAFF
DNA: TGTGCCAGCAGCACCCGACAGGGCCGGAACACTGAAGCTTTCTTT
V: TRBV7-2
size: .
D: TRBD1
J: TRBJ1-1

CDR3: CASSKGVLGGASTDTQYF
DNA: TGTGCCAGCAGCAAAGGGGTTCTAGGGGGAGCTAGCACAGATACGCAGTATTTT
V: TRBV21-1
size: .
D: .
J: TRBJ2-3

CDR3: CASSSRLAGAYGELFF
DNA: TGCGCCAGCAGCTCCAGACTAGCGGGAGCGTACGGGGAGCTGTTTTTT
V: TRBV5-1
size: once
D: TRBD2
J: TRBJ2-2

CDR3: CAWRDRQGVLAGNTIYF
DNA: TGTGCCTGGAGAGATCGACAGGGGGTATTGGCTGGAAACACCATATATTTT
V: TRBV30
size: .
D: TRBD1
J: TRBJ1-3

CDR3: CASSVGGTGGRETQYF
DNA: TGTGCCAGCAGCGTCGGCGGGACAGGGGGGAGAGAGACCCAGTACTTC
V: TRBV9
size: .
D: TRBD1
J: TRBJ2-5

CDR3: CASSLAPRGGSSYEQYF
DNA: TGCGCCAGCAGCTTGGCCCCACGGGGCGGGAGCTCTTACGAGCAGTACTTC
V: TRBV5-1
size: .
D: TRBD2
J: TRBJ2-7

CDR3: CAISESVSGGAEDTQYF
DNA: TGTGCCATCAGTGAGTCGGTTAGCGGGGGGGCTGAAGATACGCAGTATTTT
V: TRBV10-3
size: .
D: TRBD2
J: TRBJ2-3

CDR3: CASSHSRTGIRTYEQYF
DNA: TGTGCCAGTAGTCACAGCCGGACAGGGATTAGGACCTACGAGCAGTACTTC
V: TRBV19
size: .
D: TRBD1
J: TRBJ2-7

CDR3: CASRGSQPQHF
DNA: TGTGCCTCCAGGGGGAGTCAGCCCCAGCATTTT
V: TRBV27
size: .
D: TRBD1
J: TRBJ1-5

CDR3: CASSPPGLAGGIQTQYF
DNA: TGTGCCAGTAGCCCCCCGGGACTAGCGGGGGGGATACAGACCCAGTACTTC
V: TRBV19
size: .
D: TRBD2
J: TRBJ2-5

CDR3: CASSVAGSRNQPQHF
DNA: TGTGCCAGCAGCGTGGCAGGGTCTCGCAATCAGCCCCAGCATTTT
V: TRBV9
size: once
D: .
J: TRBJ1-5

CDR3: CASAQDREYGYTF
DNA: TGTGCCAGTGCCCAGGACAGGGAATATGGCTACACCTTC
V: TRBV19
size: .
D: TRBD1
J: TRBJ1-2

CDR3: CASSEDSFNTEAFF
DNA: TGTGCCAGCAGTGAGGACAGCTTTAACACTGAAGCTTTCTTT
V: TRBV2
size: .
D: .
J: TRBJ1-1

CDR3: CASSRRGNTEAFF
DNA: TGTGCCAGCAGCCGCAGGGGGAATACTGAAGCTTTCTTT
V: TRBV2
size: .
D: TRBD1
J: TRBJ1-1

CDR3: CASRADRTGGETQYF
DNA: TGTGCCAGCAGGGCCGATAGGACAGGTGGAGAGACCCAGTACTTC
V: TRBV2
size: .
D: TRBD1
J: TRBJ2-5

CDR3: CATRGEGEQYF
DNA: TGTGCCACCCGAGGAGAAGGCGAGCAGTACTTC
V: TRBV18
size: .
D: .
J: TRBJ2-7

CDR3: CASSPRGTVGYTF
DNA: TGTGCCAGTAGCCCTAGGGGGACAGTCGGCTACACCTTC
V: TRBV19
size: .
D: TRBD1
J: TRBJ1-2

CDR3: CAWHIGTGEVGNTIYF
DNA: TGTGCCTGGCATATCGGGACAGGGGAAGTTGGAAACACCATATATTTT
V: TRBV30
size: .
D: TRBD1
J: TRBJ1-3

CDR3: CASRRMAGDTGELFF
DNA: TGTGCCAGCAGAAGGATGGCGGGAGACACCGGGGAGCTGTTTTTT
V: TRBV6-1
size: .
D: TRBD2
J: TRBJ2-2

CDR3: CASSLSSGNTEAFF
DNA: TGTGCCAGCAGCTTAAGCTCAGGGAACACTGAAGCTTTCTTT
V: TRBV7-6
size: .
D: .
J: TRBJ1-1

CDR3: CASSQGPLAGTPYEQYF
DNA: TGTGCCAGCAGCCAGGGCCCACTAGCGGGGACTCCCTACGAGCAGTACTTC
V: TRBV11-2
size: .
D: TRBD2
J: TRBJ2-7